These 22 T cell receptor beta chains share one sample of origin, sequenced in a study of CD8 T cells in Susac syndrome. Reverse transcription of 0.5 to 1 ug RNA was performed with random hexamers. Each CDR3 protein is one row after TCRdb ran MiXCR on the immunoSEQ multiplex PCR reads. The sample lists approximately 170,000 distinct CDR3 sequences, around 94% seen once, with 0.09% to 0.1% in the top ten. The sample taken for sequencing was CD4+ T cells from PBMCs. The receptors originated from a human donor with multiple sclerosis.

The chain uses TRBV9 and TRBJ2-7, with 10 bases fitting TRBD1. V dropped 2 bases and J dropped 2; count of bases not matched to a gene: 4. The germline gives CDR1 SGDLS, CDR2 YYNGEE. This CDR3 spans 15 amino acids. The CDR3 loop is CASSVLGQGTYEQYF. The CDR3 coding sequence is TGTGCCAGCAGCGTCTTGGGACAGGGGACCTACGAGCAGTACTTC.

This clonotype was counted once. V gene TRBV4-2 combines with J gene TRBJ2-1; no definite D call. CDR1 is LGHNA, CDR2 YNFKEQ, per germline. The CDR3 length is 18 residues. The V end was cut by 1 base, the J end by 1 base, with 17 bases between. CDR3 sequence (DNA): TGTGCCAGCAGCCAAGTGGGTCAGGCGATTACTTCCTACAATGAGCAGTTCTTC. The encoded protein is CASSQVGQAITSYNEQFF.

This chain connects TRBV21-1 to TRBJ2-1; the table gives TRBD1 as D, unverified against the DNA. TRBV21-1 is described as a pseudogene. The CDR3 runs 17 residues. CDR3 DNA: TGTGCCAGCAGCGTTGATCAGGGGATGAGCTCCTACAATGAGCAGTTCTTC. Translated, it gives CASSVDQGMSSYNEQFF.

The CDR3 sequence: CASSYSNLLLAGGPSYEQYF. The DNA of the CDR3 is TGTGCCAGCAGTTACTCAAACCTCTTGCTAGCGGGAGGGCCCTCCTACGAGCAGTACTTC. J is TRBJ2-7 and V is TRBV6-5, with TRBD2 matching over 12 bases. The CDR3 is 20 amino acids. CDR1 MNHEY and CDR2 SVGAGI come from the germline V gene. Trimming took 0 bases from V and 0 from J; bases not matched to a gene: 12.

The chain joins TRBV23-1 to TRBJ1-5, with no clear D. TRBV23-1 belongs to the ORF category, with a function that is uncertain. There are 15 residues in the CDR3. Trimming pared 0 bases from V and 3 bases from J, leaving 9 bases between. CDR3 DNA: TGCGCCAGCAGTCAATCGACGGGAGACAATCAGCCCCAGCATTTT. Translating it yields CASSQSTGDNQPQHF.

This clonotype was recorded only once. The chain links TRBV6-5 to TRBJ2-7; no definite D call. The CDR3 covers 14 residues. Trimming pared 6 bases from V and 0 bases from J, leaving 12 bases between. Germline CDR1 MNHEY, CDR2 SVGAGI. CDR3 loop: CASRPQAPSYEQYF. The CDR3 DNA reads TGTGCCAGCAGACCCCAGGCACCCTCCTACGAGCAGTACTTC.

The rearrangement links TRBV3-1 to TRBJ1-2; D might be TRBD1 (5 bases). The CDR3 is made up of 14 amino acids. CDR1 and CDR2 from the germline V gene are LGHDT and YNNKEL (reference sequence). V was cut by 8 bases and J by 3 bases, with 16 bases left in between. The CDR3 loop is CASAPGQNDYGYTF. DNA of the CDR3: TGTGCCAGCGCCCCAGGGCAGAATGACTATGGCTACACCTTC.

The chain uses TRBV6-5 and TRBJ2-7; D uncertain. In germline, CDR1 is MNHEY, CDR2 SVGAGI. V shed 3 bases and J shed 2 bases, with 8 bases lying between them. The CDR3 is made up of 13 amino acids. CDR3 loop: CASSYPGTYEQYF. DNA for the CDR3: TGTGCCAGCAGTTATCCTGGAACCTACGAGCAGTACTTC.

This chain connects TRBV27 to TRBJ2-3, with D perhaps TRBD1 (6 bases). This CDR3 region has 16 residues. Germline V CDR1 and CDR2: MNHEY, SMNVEV (reference sequence). V lost 6 bases, J lost 1 base, and 17 bases lay in between. This CDR3 is CASSGLRTAGTDTQYF. CDR3 nucleotide sequence: TGTGCCAGCAGCGGCCTGAGGACAGCCGGCACAGATACGCAGTATTTT.

The rearrangement joins TRBV6-6 to TRBJ1-1, with TRBD1 identical over 7 bases. The CDR3 length is 16 residues. Per the germline V gene, CDR1 is MNHNY and CDR2 is SVGAGI (reference sequence). The J segment lost 6 bases and the V segment lost 5 bases, leaving 15 bases of the junction unmatched. CDR3 amino acids: CASSPPRGFDRPEAFF. CDR3 coding DNA: TGTGCCAGCAGTCCCCCCAGGGGGTTCGATAGACCTGAAGCTTTCTTT.

This chain connects TRBV7-6 to TRBJ2-3, with a tentative D call TRBD2 (6 bases). V lost 1 base, J lost 2 bases, and 10 bases lay in between. CDR3 size: 15 residues. The germline V gene has CDR1 SGHVS and CDR2 FNYEAQ. CDR3 in amino acids: CASSLEAGPTDTQYF. The CDR3 DNA follows: TGTGCCAGCAGCTTAGAGGCGGGGCCCACAGATACGCAGTATTTT.

This rearrangement joins TRBV27 to TRBJ2-3; perhaps D is TRBD1 or TRBD2 (5 bases each). Trimming took off 5 bases at V and 2 bases at J, with 20 bases between the two ends. This CDR3 is built from 17 residues. Germline loops: CDR1 MNHEY, CDR2 SMNVEV (reference sequence). DNA for the CDR3: TGTGCCAGCAGTCAGGGTAGAGGTTGGGGGTCCACAGATACGCAGTATTTT. Translated: CASSQGRGWGSTDTQYF.

The chain has TRBV27 and TRBJ2-7, with D unclear. CDR3 length: 14 residues. Germline CDR1 MNHEY, CDR2 SMNVEV (reference sequence). With 7 bases removed from V and 1 base from J, the gap between germline ends came to 14 bases. CDR3 loop: CASKLAVESYEQYF. CDR3 in DNA: TGTGCCAGCAAACTCGCGGTAGAATCCTACGAGCAGTACTTC.

V and J are TRBV20-1 and TRBJ1-3, with D hard to call. V lost 5 bases and J lost 0, with 14 bases in between. Germline V lookup: CDR1 DFQATT, CDR2 SNEGSKA (reference sequence). The length of the CDR3 is 15 residues. The CDR3 coding sequence is TGCAGTGCTCAGAGGACGGCATCCTCTGGAAACACCATATATTTT. Amino acid sequence: CSAQRTASSGNTIYF.

The chain uses TRBV27 and TRBJ2-7; the match to TRBD2 covers 10 bases. The CDR3 extends over 14 amino acids. J lost 4 bases, V lost 7 bases, and 7 bases had no gene match. Germline CDR1 MNHEY, CDR2 SMNVEV (reference sequence). The CDR3: CASTDLAGEYEQYF. CDR3 nucleotides: TGTGCCAGCACCGACCTAGCGGGAGAGTACGAGCAGTACTTC.

V usage is TRBV6-5 and J usage is TRBJ2-2; TRBD1 matches 7 bases. From germline, CDR1 is MNHEY and CDR2 SVGAGI. The CDR3 has 15 amino acids. Trimming took 2 bases from V and 5 from J; bases not matched to a gene: 5. In DNA form, the CDR3 reads TGTGCCAGCAGTTACCGCGACAGGGTAACCGGGGAGCTGTTTTTT. Translated, it gives CASSYRDRVTGELFF.

This sequence joins TRBV24-1 and TRBJ2-1; no definite D call. CDR1 is KGHDR, CDR2 SFDVKD, per germline. CDR3 length: 13 amino acids. Trimming removed 6 bases from V and 1 base from J, with 6 bases in between. The CDR3 DNA reads as TGTGCCACCAGTCCGGATTCCTACAATGAGCAGTTCTTC. Translation: CATSPDSYNEQFF.

J is TRBJ2-4 and V is TRBV5-1; no reliable D call. Germline V gene data show CDR1 as SGHRS and CDR2 as YFSETQ. CDR3 length: 16 residues. The V gene lost 0 bases and the J gene lost 0 bases, with 10 bases spanning the gap. CDR3 sequence reads: CASSLGSGLAKNIQYF. The CDR3 nucleotides read TGCGCCAGCAGCTTGGGGTCCGGCCTAGCCAAAAACATTCAGTACTTC.

V usage is TRBV14 and J usage is TRBJ2-4, with D possibly called TRBD1 or TRBD2 (5 bases each). The CDR3 is 14 residues long. CDR1 is SGHDN and CDR2 is FVKESK in the germline V gene. The ends were cut back, 2 bases at V and 6 bases at J, with 11 bases in the middle. CDR3 loop: CASSQRGAGNIQYF. For the CDR3, the DNA is TGTGCCAGCAGCCAAAGAGGGGCCGGAAACATTCAGTACTTC. Looking up the rest from reference TRBV14 and TRBJ2-4 gives the full variable domain: EAGVTQFPSHSVIEKGQTVTLRCDPISGHDNLYWYRRVMGKEIKFLLHFVKESKQDESGMPNNRFLAERTGGTYSTLKVQPAELEDSGVYFCASSQRGAGNIQYFGAGTRLSVL.

The chain carries TRBV12-3 or TRBV12-4 and TRBJ1-2; tentatively, D is TRBD1 (5 bases). CDR3 length equals 13 residues. V lost 3 bases to trimming and J lost 6 bases, with 11 bases between them. The CDR3 coding sequence is TGTGCCAGCAGTTTTACGGGGCCCAATGGCTACACCTTC. This codes for CASSFTGPNGYTF.

The chain recombines TRBV5-1 with TRBJ2-5; TRBD2 might be the D (6 bases). This CDR3 is built from 14 residues. CDR1 and CDR2 (germline): SGHRS, YFSETQ. V was shortened by 4 bases and J by 5 bases, with 15 bases between the two germline ends. CDR3 amino acids: CASSVGGPKETQYF. CDR3 DNA sequence: TGCGCCAGCAGCGTCGGAGGGCCGAAGGAGACCCAGTACTTC.

This sequence joins TRBV7-8 and TRBJ2-3, with D possibly TRBD1 on 5 matching bases. From germline, CDR1 is SGHVS and CDR2 FQNEAQ. The V gene lost 3 bases and the J gene lost 0 bases, with 13 bases spanning the gap. This CDR3 contains 16 residues. The CDR3 coding sequence is TGTGCCAGCAGCTTCCGACAGATACCTAGCACAGATACGCAGTATTTT. This encodes CASSFRQIPSTDTQYF.